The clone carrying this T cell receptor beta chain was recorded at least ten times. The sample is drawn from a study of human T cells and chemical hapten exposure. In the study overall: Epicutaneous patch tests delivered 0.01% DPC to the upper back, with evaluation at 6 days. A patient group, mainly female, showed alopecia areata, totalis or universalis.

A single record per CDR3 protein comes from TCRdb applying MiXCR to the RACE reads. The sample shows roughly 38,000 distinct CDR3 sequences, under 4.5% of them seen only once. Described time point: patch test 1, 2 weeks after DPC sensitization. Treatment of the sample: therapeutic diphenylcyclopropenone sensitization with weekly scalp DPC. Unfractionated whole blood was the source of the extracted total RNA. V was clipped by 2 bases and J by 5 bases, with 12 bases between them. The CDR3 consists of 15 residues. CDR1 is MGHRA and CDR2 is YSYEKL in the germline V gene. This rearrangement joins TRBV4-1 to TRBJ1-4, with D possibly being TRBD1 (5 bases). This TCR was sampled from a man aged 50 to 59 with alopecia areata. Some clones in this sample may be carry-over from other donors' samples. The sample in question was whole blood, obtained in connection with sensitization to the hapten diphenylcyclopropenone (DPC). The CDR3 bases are TGCGCCAGCAGCCAACGAGGGGCAGGAAATGAAAAACTGTTTTTT. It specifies CASSQRGAGNEKLFF.